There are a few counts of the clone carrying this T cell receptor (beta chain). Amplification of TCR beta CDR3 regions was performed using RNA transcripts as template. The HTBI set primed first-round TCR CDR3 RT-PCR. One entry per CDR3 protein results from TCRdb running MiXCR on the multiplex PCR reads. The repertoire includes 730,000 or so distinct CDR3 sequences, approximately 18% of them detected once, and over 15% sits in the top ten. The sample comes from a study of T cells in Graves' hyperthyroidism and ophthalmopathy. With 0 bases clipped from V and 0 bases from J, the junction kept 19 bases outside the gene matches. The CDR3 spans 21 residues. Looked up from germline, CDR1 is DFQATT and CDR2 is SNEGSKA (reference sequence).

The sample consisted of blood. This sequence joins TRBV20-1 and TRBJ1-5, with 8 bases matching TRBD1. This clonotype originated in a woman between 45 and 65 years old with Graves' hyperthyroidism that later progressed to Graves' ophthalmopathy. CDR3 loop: CSARDYLVGQGGLISNQPQHF. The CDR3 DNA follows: TGCAGTGCTAGAGATTATTTGGTTGGACAGGGTGGACTTATTAGCAATCAGCCCCAGCATTTT.